Here is one T cell receptor beta chain with its context. Sequencing was performed with immunoSEQ multiplex PCR; in TCRdb, only in-frame clones are kept and a portion is missing. The table records over 150,000 clones, 86% of them present only once. Per germline, CDR1 MGHRA and CDR2 YSYEKL. The CDR3 is 16 amino acids. J was trimmed by 6 bases and V by 1 base; bases with no gene match: 9. These data are taken from a study of cytomegalovirus exposure and HLA in healthy donors. Background on the study: The 110 or so validation repertoires used the same platform as the roughly 670 first-cohort repertoires, a later analysis reported.

Sequenced input: PBMCs. This TCR was recovered from a man aged 18 to 29 in good health and CMV-seropositive. This chain connects TRBV4-1 to TRBJ1-2; 9 positions match TRBD1. CDR3 in amino acids: CASSQAQDRGAHGYTF. The CDR3 DNA reads as TGCGCCAGCAGCCAAGCCCAGGACAGGGGCGCCCATGGCTACACCTTC.